This T cell receptor beta chain was sequenced in a study of T cell responses to AZD1222 COVID-19 vaccine (dated by TCRdb to the early 2020s). About the full investigation: A total of 233 trial participants underwent TCR sequencing, of whom roughly 210 received two doses of AZD1222 and approximately 25 received two doses of the MenACWY control vaccine. Trial participants were enrolled by age into subgroups of 18-55, 56-69 and 70-plus years, and about 150, 27 and 61 TCR-sequenced participants, respectively, were included in these subgroups.

About this clone: Its target antigen remains unknown. No much larger clone exists at a distance of one base, and base qualities are not known.

The label giving this sample's time point can be read as: about 28 days (+/-7) after the second vaccine dose. AZD1222 recipients with second doses at about 4 weeks or about 12 weeks were pooled, because spike-specific TCR depth and breadth did not differ between schedules. The vaccinee samples were drawn from two UK trials, COV001 and COV002, one of which was a single-blind randomized controlled phase 2/3 trial testing AZD1222 (ChAdOx1 nCoV-19) in healthy adults. Trial participant PBMC samples were collected at day 0 and day 28 after the second dose for TCRbeta chain sequencing. The CDR3 regions of human TCRbeta chains were analyzed by immunosequencing. On the authors' methods: Repertoire TCRs were checked for matches against a reference library of SARS-CoV-2-specific TCRs that had been generated using the MIRA antigen-specificity platform. Breadth was defined as the fraction of unique TCRs that were SARS-CoV-2-associated, and depth was defined as the fraction of total T cells that were SARS-CoV-2-associated. Using the MIRA data, each spike-specific TCR was mapped to the spike region that the TCR reacts to and placed in a CD4 or CD8 class. Log10-transformed breadth and depth values were compared by one-way ANOVA with Sidak's multiple comparisons tests. TCRdb provides this immuneACCESS table in a form limited to in-frame rearrangements. Some clones are lacking; in checked studies, under half of them reflect an unresolved V gene, and why the rest are absent is not known. V and J calls and clone size come straight from that table; D and trimming were deduced from the DNA. Present in this sample are approximately 140,000 clones, 90% to 95% of which were seen just once. The ten largest clonotypes hold roughly 3.8% of the sample.

Here is what the overall study found, with its caveats: Only a handful of AZD1222 recipients were SARS-CoV-2 seropositive at baseline, limiting conclusions about previously exposed vaccinees. In the small 56-69-year group, the increase in depth fell short of significance, most likely because of low power. Participants were mostly white British, with more females than males. The authors suggested clonal diversity may have been underestimated. Vaccine-associated CD4 TCRs spanned the whole spike protein, with dominant responses in regions 160-218 and 743-854. Because no day 14 peak-response samples were available, the repertoires could be characterized only after the peak T cell response. Nearly half of unique spike-specific TCRs reportedly recognized epitopes outside regions mutated in the B.1.351 and B.1.1.7 variants. Spike-specific TCR breadth and depth rose significantly after two AZD1222 doses compared with day 0 and with MenACWY recipients.

The receptor's source is an adult who received the AZD1222 COVID-19 vaccine. The input for sequencing was peripheral blood, taken 28 days after the second AZD1222 dose.

The DNA sequence reads TGTGCCAGCAAATTACAGGGGGGCTATGGCTACACCTTC. This sequence encodes CASKLQGGYGYTF. This sequence uses TRBV6-5 and TRBJ1-2; the junction holds 8 bases that match TRBD1. At the junction V is shortened by 7 bases and J by 4 bases; bases outside the gene matches: 5. Including the terminal cysteine and phenylalanine, the CDR3 comprises 13 residues. Only the CDR3 portion is preserved as DNA: 39 bases, with reading frame beginning at the first base. CDR1 and CDR2, per the germline V gene, are MNHEY and SVGAGI.